This T cell receptor beta chain was found in a study of memory CD4+ T cells and cytomegalovirus serostatus. Clones were sequenced by immunoSEQ multiplex PCR, and TCRdb holds only the in-frame ones, with some missing. The sample lists about 50,000 clones; roughly 80% were seen once. Single viable CD3+CD4+CD8-CD45RO+ cells were sorted as the memory CD4+ T cells. CDR3 length: 15 residues. Looked up from germline, CDR1 is LGHNA and CDR2 is YSLEER. The V end was cut by 0 bases, the J end by 8 bases, with 13 bases between. This clone is medium-sized (0.01 to 0.1%) in the sample. Sequencing was performed on memory CD4+ T cells from blood. The V gene is TRBV4-3, the J gene TRBJ1-4; D is unclear. The source of this sequence is an adult in good health and CMV-seronegative. The CDR3 DNA is TGCGCCAGCAGCCAAGAAGTCCAGGCATCGGAAAAACTGTTTTTT. This codes for CASSQEVQASEKLFF.